The present T cell receptor (beta chain) was sequenced within a study of OX40 agonist ivuxolimab in advanced cancers. Turning to the study itself: The dose of intravenous ivuxolimab that patients received every 2 weeks ranged from 0.01 to 10 mg/kg. The mean age was about 57 years, ranging from roughly 23 to 90, with 65% to 90% of participants male.

Whole-study results and caveats: The antigens recognized by the expanded peripheral T cells, that is their antigen specificity, were not determined.

Repertoires were generated with immunoSEQ multiplex PCR, while TCRdb's copy carries only in-frame clones and drops some. The repertoire has roughly 41,000 clones, around four fifths of them found once; the top ten carry under 45%. Germline V gene sequence: CDR1 SEHNR, CDR2 FQNEAQ (reference sequence). Trimming shortened V by 5 bases and J by 10 bases, and 26 bases separated the two germline ends. The CDR3 has 16 amino acids. In the case of this clone: Its specificity is not known.

The material was CD4+ or CD8+ T cells sorted from blood, obtained in a trial of the OX40 agonist ivuxolimab. V and J are TRBV7-9 and TRBJ2-5; D perhaps matches TRBD1 (6 bases). The source is an adult with an advanced solid tumor such as melanoma, head and neck, liver or kidney cancer. The CDR3 protein is CASSHRLGQGMGSQYF. CDR3 bases: TGTGCCAGCAGCCATAGACTCGGCCAGGGGATGGGGAGCCAGTACTTC.